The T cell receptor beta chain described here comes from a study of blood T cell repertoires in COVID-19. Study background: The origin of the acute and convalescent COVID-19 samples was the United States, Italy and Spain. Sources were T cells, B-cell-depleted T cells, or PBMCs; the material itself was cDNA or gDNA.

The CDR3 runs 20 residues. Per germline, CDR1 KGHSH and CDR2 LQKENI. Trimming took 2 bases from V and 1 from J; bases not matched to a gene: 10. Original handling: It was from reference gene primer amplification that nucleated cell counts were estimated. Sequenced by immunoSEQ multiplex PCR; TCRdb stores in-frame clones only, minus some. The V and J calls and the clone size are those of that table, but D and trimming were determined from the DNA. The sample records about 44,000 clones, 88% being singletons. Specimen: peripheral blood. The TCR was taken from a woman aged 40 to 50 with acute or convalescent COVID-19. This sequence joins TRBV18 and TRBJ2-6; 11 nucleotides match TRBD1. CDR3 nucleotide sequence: TGTGCCAGCTCACCATCTAAGGACAGGGGGCGCGGATCTGGGGCCAACGTCCTGACTTTC. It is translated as CASSPSKDRGRGSGANVLTF.